This T cell receptor (beta chain) was identified in a study of blood T cells in healthy people across ages. Broader study findings: As age increased, TCR beta diversity per million T cells fell in a roughly linear fashion. A strong correlation was seen between TCR beta diversity and naive T cell percentage.

Donors ranged from roughly 6 to 90 years old and were healthy Caucasians in Russia. This clonotype was detected once. Its target is not known. The authors ran a second PCR of roughly 6 to 12 cycles using a sample-barcoded 5' primer and a J-beta primer mix. Through a template-switch adaptor with 12 random nucleotides, each cDNA molecule received a tag. TCRdb processed the 5' RACE reads anew with MiXCR; each CDR3 protein has one entry. This table holds about 1 million distinct CDR3 sequences, over 35% found once. Sequenced input: blood. This clonotype originated in a woman aged 55-69 years in good health.

The chain's CDR3 is CASSLSHLPNNEQFF. In DNA form, the CDR3 reads TGTGCCAGCAGCTTATCTCATCTCCCGAACAATGAGCAGTTCTTC. The chain combines TRBV11-2 with TRBJ2-1; D uncertain. This CDR3 comprises 15 residues. Looked up from germline, CDR1 is SGHAT and CDR2 is FQNNGV. V shed 2 bases and J shed 5 bases, with 13 bases lying between them.